A selection of T cell receptor beta chains follows, all from one sample in a study of blood T cell repertoires in COVID-19. Repertoires were generated with immunoSEQ multiplex PCR, while TCRdb's copy carries only in-frame clones and drops some. The repertoire consists of approximately 200,000 clones, with about 90% occurring once and the leading ten covering approximately 2.4%. The source material was PBMCs or T cells enriched from blood (not recorded which). These receptors were obtained from a woman aged 25 to 39 who had recovered from COVID-19. The CDR3 runs from the conserved cysteine through the conserved F or W. The order of the fields is clone size, J gene, D gene, V gene, CDR3 protein, CDR3 DNA. A D gene is named only where the DNA matches it firmly. Where a row states a size, it is once, few, many or the class of an expanded clone; other rows omit it.

-,TRBJ1-3,-,TRBV7-2,CASTLGGRAGNTIYF,TGTGCCAGCACCCTGGGGGGGCGAGCTGGAAACACCATATATTTT
-,TRBJ2-1,TRBD2,TRBV9,CASSGSGGGYNEQFF,TGTGCCAGCAGCGGTAGCGGCGGGGGGTACAATGAGCAGTTCTTC
once,TRBJ2-2,TRBD2,TRBV7-9,CASSSLALAGDRELFF,TGTGCCAGCAGCTCCCTGGCGCTAGCGGGCGACCGGGAGCTGTTTTTT
-,TRBJ2-1,TRBD2,TRBV5-1,CASSSQTSGGAGEQFF,TGCGCCAGCAGCTCACAGACTAGCGGGGGGGCTGGGGAGCAGTTCTTC
-,TRBJ2-5,-,TRBV7-9,CASSFSEHQETQYF,TGTGCCAGCAGCTTTTCGGAGCACCAAGAGACCCAGTACTTC
-,TRBJ1-4,TRBD1,TRBV2,CASSATGVSIGKLFF,TGTGCCAGCAGTGCGACAGGGGTTAGTATCGGAAAACTGTTTTTT
-,TRBJ2-1,TRBD2,TRBV6-2/TRBV6-3,CASSYSAASGGPYNEQFF,TGTGCCAGCAGTTACTCCGCCGCCAGCGGGGGGCCGTACAATGAGCAGTTCTTC
-,TRBJ2-4,TRBD1,TRBV5-5,CASSLGTGNIQYF,TGTGCCAGCAGCTTGGGGACAGGGAACATTCAGTACTTC
-,TRBJ2-2,TRBD1,TRBV5-4,CASSLEDRDTGELFF,TGTGCCAGCAGCTTGGAGGACAGGGACACCGGGGAGCTGTTTTTT
-,TRBJ2-3,TRBD2,TRBV5-1,CASGSLAGGRDTQYF,TGCGCCAGCGGATCTCTAGCGGGGGGGCGAGATACGCAGTATTTT
-,TRBJ1-3,-,TRBV7-6,CASSLKQGLSGNTIYF,TGTGCCAGCAGCTTAAAACAGGGCTTATCTGGAAACACCATATATTTT
-,TRBJ2-5,TRBD2,TRBV11-3,CASSFTPTSGQETQYF,TGTGCCAGCAGCTTTACGCCGACTAGCGGCCAAGAGACCCAGTACTTC
-,TRBJ2-3,TRBD2,TRBV30,CAWSHTSGTDTQYF,TGTGCCTGGAGTCATACTAGCGGCACAGATACGCAGTATTTT
-,TRBJ2-5,TRBD1,TRBV10-3,CAIGTGLETQYF,TGTGCCATCGGGACAGGGTTGGAGACCCAGTACTTC
-,TRBJ2-5,TRBD2,TRBV7-2,CASRDPSGRSWETQYF,TGTGCCAGCAGGGACCCTAGCGGGAGGAGTTGGGAGACCCAGTACTTC